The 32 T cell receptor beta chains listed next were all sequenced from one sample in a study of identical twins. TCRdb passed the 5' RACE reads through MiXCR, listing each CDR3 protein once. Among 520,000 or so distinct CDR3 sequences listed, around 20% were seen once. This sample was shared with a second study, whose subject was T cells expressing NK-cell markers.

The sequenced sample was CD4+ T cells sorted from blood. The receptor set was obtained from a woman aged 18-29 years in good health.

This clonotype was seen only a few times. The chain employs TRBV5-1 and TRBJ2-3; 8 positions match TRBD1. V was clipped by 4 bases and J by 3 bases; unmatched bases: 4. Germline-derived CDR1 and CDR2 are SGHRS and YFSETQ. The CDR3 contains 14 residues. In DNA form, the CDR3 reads TGCGCCAGCAGCAGACAGGGGAATACAGATACGCAGTATTTT. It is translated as CASSRQGNTDTQYF.

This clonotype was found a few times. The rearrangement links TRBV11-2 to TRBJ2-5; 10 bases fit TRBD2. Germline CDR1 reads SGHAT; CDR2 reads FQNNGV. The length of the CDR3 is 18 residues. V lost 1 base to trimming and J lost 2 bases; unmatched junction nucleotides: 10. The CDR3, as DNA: TGTGCCAGCAGCTTAGGAGGATCTAGCGGGAGTTGGCAAGAGACCCAGTACTTC. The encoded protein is CASSLGGSSGSWQETQYF.

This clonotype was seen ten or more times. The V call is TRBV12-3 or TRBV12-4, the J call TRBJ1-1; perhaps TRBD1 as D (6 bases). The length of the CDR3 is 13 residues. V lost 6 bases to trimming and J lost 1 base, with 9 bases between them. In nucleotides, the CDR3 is TGTGCCAGCAGCGGACAGAAGAACACTGAAGCTTTCTTT. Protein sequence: CASSGQKNTEAFF.

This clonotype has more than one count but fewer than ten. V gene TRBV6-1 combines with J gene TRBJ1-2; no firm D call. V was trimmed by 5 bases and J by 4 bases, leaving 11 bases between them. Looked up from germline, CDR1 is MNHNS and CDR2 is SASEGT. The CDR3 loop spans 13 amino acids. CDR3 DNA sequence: TGTGCCAGCAGTCGTTGGGAAGCCTATGGCTACACCTTC. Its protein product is CASSRWEAYGYTF.

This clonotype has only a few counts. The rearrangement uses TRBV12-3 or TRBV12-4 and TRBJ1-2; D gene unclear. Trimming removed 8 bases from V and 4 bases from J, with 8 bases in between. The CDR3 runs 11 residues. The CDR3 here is CASQRLYGYTF. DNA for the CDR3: TGTGCCAGCCAGAGACTCTATGGCTACACCTTC.

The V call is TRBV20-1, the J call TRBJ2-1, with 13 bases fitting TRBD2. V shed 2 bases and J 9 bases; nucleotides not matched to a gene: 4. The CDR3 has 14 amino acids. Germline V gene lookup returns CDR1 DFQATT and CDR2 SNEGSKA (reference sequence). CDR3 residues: CSARRTSGSFEQFF. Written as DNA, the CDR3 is TGCAGTGCTAGAAGGACTAGCGGGAGCTTTGAGCAGTTCTTC.

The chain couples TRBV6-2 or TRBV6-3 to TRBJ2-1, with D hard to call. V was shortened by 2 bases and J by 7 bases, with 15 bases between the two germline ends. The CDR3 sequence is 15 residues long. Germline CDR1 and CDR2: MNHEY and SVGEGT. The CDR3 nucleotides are TGTGCCAGCAGTTACAGGGTAGCCCATAGGAATGAGCAGTTCTTC. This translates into CASSYRVAHRNEQFF.

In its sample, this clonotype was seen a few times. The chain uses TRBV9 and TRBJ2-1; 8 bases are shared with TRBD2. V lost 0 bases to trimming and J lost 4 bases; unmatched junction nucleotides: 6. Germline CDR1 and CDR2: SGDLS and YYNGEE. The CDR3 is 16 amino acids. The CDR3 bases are TGTGCCAGCAGCGTAGGAGTAGCGGGATTTTACAATGAGCAGTTCTTC. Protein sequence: CASSVGVAGFYNEQFF.

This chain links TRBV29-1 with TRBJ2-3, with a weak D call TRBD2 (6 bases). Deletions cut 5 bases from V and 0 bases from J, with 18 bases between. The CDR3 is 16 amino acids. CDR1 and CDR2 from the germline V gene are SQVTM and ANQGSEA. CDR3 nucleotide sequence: TGCAGCGTTCCCCCCGCCTTAAGCGGGAGCACAGATACGCAGTATTTT. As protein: CSVPPALSGSTDTQYF.

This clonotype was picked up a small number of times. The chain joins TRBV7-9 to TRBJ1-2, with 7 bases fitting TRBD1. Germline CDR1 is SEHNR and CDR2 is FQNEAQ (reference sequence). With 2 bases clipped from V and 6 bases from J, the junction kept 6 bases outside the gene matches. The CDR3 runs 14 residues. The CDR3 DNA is TGTGCCAGCAGCTTATTGGAGGGGGCCAATGGCTACACCTTC. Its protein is CASSLLEGANGYTF. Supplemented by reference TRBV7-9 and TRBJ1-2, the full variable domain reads DTGVSQNPRHKITKRGQNVTFRCDPISEHNRLYWYRQTLGQGPEFLTYFQNEAQLEKSRLLSDRFSAERPKGSFSTLEIQRTEQGDSAMYLCASSLLEGANGYTFGSGTRLTVV.

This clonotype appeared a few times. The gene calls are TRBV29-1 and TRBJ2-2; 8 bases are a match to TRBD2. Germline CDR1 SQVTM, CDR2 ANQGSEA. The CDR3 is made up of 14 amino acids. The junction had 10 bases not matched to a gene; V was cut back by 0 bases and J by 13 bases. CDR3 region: CSVEEGGGPVSLFF. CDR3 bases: TGCAGCGTTGAAGAGGGCGGGGGGCCGGTTTCGCTGTTTTTT.

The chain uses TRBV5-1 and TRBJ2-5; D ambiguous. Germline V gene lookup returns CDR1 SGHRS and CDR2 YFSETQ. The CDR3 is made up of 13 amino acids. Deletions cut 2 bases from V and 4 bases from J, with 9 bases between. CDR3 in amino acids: CASSFGSLETQYF. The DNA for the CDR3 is TGCGCCAGCAGCTTCGGTAGCTTAGAGACCCAGTACTTC.

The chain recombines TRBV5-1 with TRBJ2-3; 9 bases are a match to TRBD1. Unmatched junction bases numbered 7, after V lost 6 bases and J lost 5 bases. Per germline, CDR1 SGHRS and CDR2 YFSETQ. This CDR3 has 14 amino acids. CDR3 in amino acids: CASTRDRAGDTQYF. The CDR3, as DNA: TGCGCCAGCACCAGGGACAGGGCCGGAGATACGCAGTATTTT.

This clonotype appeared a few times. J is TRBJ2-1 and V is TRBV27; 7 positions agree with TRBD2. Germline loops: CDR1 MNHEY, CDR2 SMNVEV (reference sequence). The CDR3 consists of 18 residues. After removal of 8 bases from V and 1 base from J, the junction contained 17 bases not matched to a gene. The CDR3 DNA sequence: TGTGCCAGCTTAGCAATATTCCGAGCGGGAACATCCTACAATGAGCAGTTCTTC. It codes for CASLAIFRAGTSYNEQFF.

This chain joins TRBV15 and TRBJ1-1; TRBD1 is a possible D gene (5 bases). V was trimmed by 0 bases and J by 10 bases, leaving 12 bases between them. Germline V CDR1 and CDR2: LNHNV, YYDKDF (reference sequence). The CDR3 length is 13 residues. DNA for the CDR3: TGTGCCACCAGCAGAGATAGGTTGGGGCGAGCTTTCTTT. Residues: CATSRDRLGRAFF. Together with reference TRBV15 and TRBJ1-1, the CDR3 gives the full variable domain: DAMVIQNPRYQVTQFGKPVTLSCSQTLNHNVMYWYQQKSSQAPKLLFHYYDKDFNNEADTPDNFQSRRPNTSFCFLDIRSPGLGDTAMYLCATSRDRLGRAFFGQGTRLTVV.

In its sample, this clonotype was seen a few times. In DNA form, the CDR3 reads TGTGCCAGCACCCCGACAGCCTGGAACACTGAAGCTTTCTTT. It codes for CASTPTAWNTEAFF. The rearrangement uses TRBV27 and TRBJ1-1, with D perhaps TRBD1 (5 bases). The CDR3 has 14 amino acids. V lost 7 bases, J lost 1 base, and 13 bases lay in between. Germline-derived CDR1 and CDR2 are MNHEY and SMNVEV (reference sequence).

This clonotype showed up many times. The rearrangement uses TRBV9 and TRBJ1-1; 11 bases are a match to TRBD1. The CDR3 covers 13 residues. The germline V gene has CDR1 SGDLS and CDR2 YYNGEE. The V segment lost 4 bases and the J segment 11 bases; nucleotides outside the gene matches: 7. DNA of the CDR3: TGTGCCAGCAGCCCGGGACAGGGGGTTGGTGCTTTCTTT. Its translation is CASSPGQGVGAFF.

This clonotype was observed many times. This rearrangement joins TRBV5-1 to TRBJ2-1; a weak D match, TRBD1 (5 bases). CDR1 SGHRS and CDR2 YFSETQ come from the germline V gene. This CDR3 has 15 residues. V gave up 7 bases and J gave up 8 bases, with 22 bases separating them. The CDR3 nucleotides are TGCGCCAGCCGGGCTAGGGGAACGGTTGAGGATGAGCAGTTCTTC. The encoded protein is CASRARGTVEDEQFF.

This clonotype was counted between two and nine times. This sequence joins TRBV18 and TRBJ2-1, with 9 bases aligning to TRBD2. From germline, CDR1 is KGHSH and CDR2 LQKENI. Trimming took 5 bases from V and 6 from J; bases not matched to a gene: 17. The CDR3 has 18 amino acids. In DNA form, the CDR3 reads TGTGCCAGCTCAGAACCGGGACTAGCTGTGCGAGTTCCCAATGAGCAGTTCTTC. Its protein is CASSEPGLAVRVPNEQFF.

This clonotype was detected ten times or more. Written as DNA, the CDR3 is TGCAGTGCCAACTATCCTGCAGATACGCAGTATTTT. Protein sequence: CSANYPADTQYF. The rearrangement joins TRBV20-1 to TRBJ2-3; no definite D call. Germline V gene sequence: CDR1 DFQATT, CDR2 SNEGSKA (reference sequence). Between the trimmed V and J ends, which lost 6 bases and 4 bases, there was a span of 11 bases. This CDR3 is built from 12 residues.

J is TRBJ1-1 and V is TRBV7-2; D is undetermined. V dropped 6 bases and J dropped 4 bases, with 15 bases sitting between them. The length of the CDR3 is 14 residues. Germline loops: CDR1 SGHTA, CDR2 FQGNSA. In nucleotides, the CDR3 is TGTGCCAGCAGTCAGAGGCCGTTTGGCACTGAAGCTTTCTTT. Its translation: CASSQRPFGTEAFF.

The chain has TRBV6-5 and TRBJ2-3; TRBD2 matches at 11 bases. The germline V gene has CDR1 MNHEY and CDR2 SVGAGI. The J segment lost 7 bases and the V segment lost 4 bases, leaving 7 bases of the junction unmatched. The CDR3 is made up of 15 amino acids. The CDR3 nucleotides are TGTGCCAGCAGTTTCTCGGGACTAGCGGAACATACGCAGTATTTT. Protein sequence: CASSFSGLAEHTQYF.

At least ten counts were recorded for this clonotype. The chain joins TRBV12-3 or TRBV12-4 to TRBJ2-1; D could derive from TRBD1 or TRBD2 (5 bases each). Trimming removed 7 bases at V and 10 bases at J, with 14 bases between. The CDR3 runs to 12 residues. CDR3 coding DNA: TGTGCCAGCACTGGGGGTCGGCGGGAGCAGTTCTTC. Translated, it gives CASTGGRREQFF.

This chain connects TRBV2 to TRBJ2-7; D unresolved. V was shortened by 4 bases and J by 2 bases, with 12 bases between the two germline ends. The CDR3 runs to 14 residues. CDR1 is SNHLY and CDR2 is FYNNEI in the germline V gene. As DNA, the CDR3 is TGTGCCAGCAGTGTCCACAGTCAAACCTACGAGCAGTACTTC. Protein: CASSVHSQTYEQYF. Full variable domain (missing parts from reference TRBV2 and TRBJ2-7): EPEVTQTPSHQVTQMGQEVILRCVPISNHLYFYWYRQILGQKVEFLVSFYNNEISEKSEIFDDQFSVERPDGSNFTLKIRSTKLEDSAMYFCASSVHSQTYEQYFGPGTRLTVT.

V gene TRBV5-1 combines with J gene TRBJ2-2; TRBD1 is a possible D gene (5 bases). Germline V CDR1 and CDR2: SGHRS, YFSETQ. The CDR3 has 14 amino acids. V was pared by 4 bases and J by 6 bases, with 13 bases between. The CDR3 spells CASSPLGAPGELFF. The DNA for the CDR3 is TGCGCCAGCAGCCCACTTGGGGCCCCCGGGGAGCTGTTTTTT.

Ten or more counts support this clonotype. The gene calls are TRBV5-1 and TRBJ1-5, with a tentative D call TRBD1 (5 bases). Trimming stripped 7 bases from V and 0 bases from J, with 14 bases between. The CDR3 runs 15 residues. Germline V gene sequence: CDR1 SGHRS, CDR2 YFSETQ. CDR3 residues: CASRDGIYSNQPQHF. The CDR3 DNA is TGCGCCAGCCGGGACGGAATTTATAGCAATCAGCCCCAGCATTTT.

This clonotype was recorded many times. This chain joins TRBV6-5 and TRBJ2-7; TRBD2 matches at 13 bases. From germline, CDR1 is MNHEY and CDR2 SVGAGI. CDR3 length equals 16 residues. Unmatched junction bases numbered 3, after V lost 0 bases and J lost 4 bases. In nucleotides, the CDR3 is TGTGCCAGCAGTTACTCGTGGACTAGCGGGAGTTACGAGCAGTACTTC. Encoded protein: CASSYSWTSGSYEQYF.

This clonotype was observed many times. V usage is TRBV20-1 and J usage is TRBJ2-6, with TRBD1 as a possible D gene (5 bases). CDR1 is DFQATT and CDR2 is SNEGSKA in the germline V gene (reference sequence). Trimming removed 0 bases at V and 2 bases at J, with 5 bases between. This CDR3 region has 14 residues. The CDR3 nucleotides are TGCAGTGCTAGAGACAGGGCTGGGGCCAACGTCCTGACTTTC. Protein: CSARDRAGANVLTF.

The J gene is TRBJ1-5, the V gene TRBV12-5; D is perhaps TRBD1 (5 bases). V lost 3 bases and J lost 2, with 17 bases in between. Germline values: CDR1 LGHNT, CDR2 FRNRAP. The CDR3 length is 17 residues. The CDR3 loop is CASGFYTGTNGNQPQHF. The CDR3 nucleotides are TGTGCTAGTGGTTTTTATACCGGGACTAATGGCAATCAGCCCCAGCATTTT.

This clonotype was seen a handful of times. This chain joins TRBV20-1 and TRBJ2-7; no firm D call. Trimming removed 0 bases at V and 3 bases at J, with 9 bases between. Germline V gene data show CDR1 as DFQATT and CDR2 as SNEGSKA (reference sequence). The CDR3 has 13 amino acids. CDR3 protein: CSARDNKDYEQYF. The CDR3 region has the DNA TGCAGTGCTAGAGATAATAAAGACTACGAGCAGTACTTC.

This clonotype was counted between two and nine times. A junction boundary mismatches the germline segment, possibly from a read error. The CDR3 DNA sequence: TGCAGTGCCAGAGAAGGGACGGGGGGTTCACCCCTCCACTTT. Its protein product is CSAREGTGGSPLHF. This sequence joins TRBV20-1 and TRBJ1-6; tentative D call: TRBD1 (5 bases). Germline V lookup: CDR1 DFQATT, CDR2 SNEGSKA (reference sequence). CDR3 length equals 14 residues.

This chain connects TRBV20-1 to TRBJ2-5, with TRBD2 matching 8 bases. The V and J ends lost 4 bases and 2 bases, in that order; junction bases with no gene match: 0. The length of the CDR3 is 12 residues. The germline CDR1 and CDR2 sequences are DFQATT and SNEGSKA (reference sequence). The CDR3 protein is CSATSGQETQYF. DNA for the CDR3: TGCAGTGCTACTAGCGGGCAAGAGACCCAGTACTTC.